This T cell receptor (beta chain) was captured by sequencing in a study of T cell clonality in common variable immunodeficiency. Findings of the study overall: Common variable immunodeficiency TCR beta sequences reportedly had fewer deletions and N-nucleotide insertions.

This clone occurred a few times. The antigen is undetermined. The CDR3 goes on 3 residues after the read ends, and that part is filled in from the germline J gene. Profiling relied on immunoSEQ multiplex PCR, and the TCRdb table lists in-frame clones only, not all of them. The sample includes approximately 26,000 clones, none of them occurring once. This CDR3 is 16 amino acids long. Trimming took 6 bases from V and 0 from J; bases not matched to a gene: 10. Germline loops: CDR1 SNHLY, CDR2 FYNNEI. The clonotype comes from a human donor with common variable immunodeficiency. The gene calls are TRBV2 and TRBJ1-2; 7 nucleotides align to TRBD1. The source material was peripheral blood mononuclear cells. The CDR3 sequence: CASRDPRQGSNYGYTF. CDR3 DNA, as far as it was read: TGTGCCAGCAGGGACCCAAGACAGGGTTCTAACTATGGC.